Listed below are T cell receptor beta chains from one sample, sequenced in a study of blood T cell repertoires in COVID-19. Profiling relied on immunoSEQ multiplex PCR, and the TCRdb table lists in-frame clones only, not all of them. In the table there are about 170,000 clones, around four fifths of which are singletons. Sequenced: PBMCs or T cells enriched from blood (not recorded which). The source is a woman aged 50 to 60 in a cohort exposed to, infected with or recovered from COVID-19 (not recorded which). Each CDR3 is given with its conserved first and last residue. D genes are given only for firm matches.

CDR3,V,D
CASSIGQNYEQYF,TRBV19,-
CASSPNRAQETQYF,TRBV28,-
CASSVGQGDEAFF,TRBV7-2,TRBD1
CASSPGQGEAFF,TRBV18,TRBD1
CASSELGLAEAKASTGSQYF,TRBV21-1,-
CATSEPDRGHGYTF,TRBV24-1,TRBD1
CASSLGRADYGYTF,TRBV7-3,-
CASSEGGGVYSNQPQHF,TRBV9,-
CASSLRGGELFF,TRBV13,-
CASSIGTGLATYNEQFF,TRBV19,TRBD2
CASSLTGAGANVLTF,TRBV5-1,TRBD1
CASSFGRDYGYTF,TRBV7-2,-
CASSVGTYNEQFF,TRBV9,-
CASSTDRFGTQYF,TRBV19,-
CASSTIGLAATLASGELFF,TRBV27,TRBD2
CASSRGQGSTEAFF,TRBV11-3,TRBD1
CASSYQLAGGKWDSYNEQFF,TRBV6-2/TRBV6-3,TRBD2
CASSLVGAGRAGMNTEAFF,TRBV5-6,-
CASSFQNTEAFF,TRBV7-2,-
CASRRDVSGFRTEAFF,TRBV28,-
CATSRDRGDRPGRALYEQYF,TRBV15,-
CASSPQGTTEAFF,TRBV14,-